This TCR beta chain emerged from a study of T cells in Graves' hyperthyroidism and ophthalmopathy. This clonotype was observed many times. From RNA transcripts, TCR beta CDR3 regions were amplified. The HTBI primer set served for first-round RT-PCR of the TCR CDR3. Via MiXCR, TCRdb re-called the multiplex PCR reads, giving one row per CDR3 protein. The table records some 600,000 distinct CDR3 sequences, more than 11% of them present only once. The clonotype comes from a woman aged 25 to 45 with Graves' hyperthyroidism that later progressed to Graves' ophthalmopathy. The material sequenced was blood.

CDR3 in amino acids: CASSPPAGDNGYTF. The CDR3 DNA sequence: TGTGCCAGCTCACCACCGGCAGGGGATAATGGCTACACCTTC. The genes are TRBV18 and TRBJ1-2, with D maybe TRBD1 (6 bases). CDR3 length: 14 residues. CDR1 KGHSH and CDR2 LQKENI come from the germline V gene. Trimming took 0 bases from V and 6 from J, leaving 11 bases between them.